Following are 29 T cell receptor beta chains from one sample sequenced in a study of CD8 T cells in Susac syndrome. An input of about 0.5 to 1 ug of RNA was subjected to reverse transcription using random hexamers. TCRdb reprocessed the immunoSEQ multiplex PCR reads via MiXCR and lists one record per CDR3 protein. The table lists roughly 180,000 distinct CDR3 sequences, approximately 93% of them singletons, with 0.09% to 0.1% in the top ten. The sequenced sample was CD4+ T cells from PBMCs. The receptors originated from a human donor with multiple sclerosis.

The rearrangement uses TRBV6-6 and TRBJ2-3; a possible D gene is TRBD2 (6 bases). From germline, CDR1 is MNHNY and CDR2 SVGAGI (reference sequence). CDR3 size: 13 residues. V dropped 2 bases and J dropped 4 bases, with 7 bases sitting between them. The CDR3, as DNA: TGTGCCAGCAGTTACCGGGGGTCAGATACGCAGTATTTT. As protein: CASSYRGSDTQYF.

The V call is TRBV7-2, the J call TRBJ2-7; D might be TRBD1 (5 bases). There are 15 residues in the CDR3. The V gene lost 5 bases and the J gene lost 0 bases, with 14 bases spanning the gap. CDR1 is SGHTA and CDR2 is FQGNSA in the germline V gene. CDR3 bases: TGTGCCAGCAGCCCGGCGGTGGGGCCCTCCTACGAGCAGTACTTC. Protein sequence: CASSPAVGPSYEQYF.

The chain has TRBV6-2 or TRBV6-3 and TRBJ2-1; tentative D call: TRBD2 (6 bases). Germline CDR1 reads MNHEY; CDR2 reads SVGEGT. V was pared by 5 bases and J by 9 bases, with 23 bases between. This CDR3 is 16 amino acids long. CDR3 bases: TGTGCCAGCAGTCTACGGGGGACTGGGAGTGTCAGTGAGCAGTTCTTC. Translated, it gives CASSLRGTGSVSEQFF.

The chain recombines TRBV2 with TRBJ2-2, with TRBD1 matching 9 bases. The length of the CDR3 is 15 residues. Germline CDR1 reads SNHLY; CDR2 reads FYNNEI. The V gene end was trimmed by 6 bases and the J gene end by 5 bases; junction bases not matched to a gene: 7. The CDR3 nucleotides read TGTGCCAGCAGCTGGACAGGGGATGGGACCGGGGAGCTGTTTTTT. It specifies CASSWTGDGTGELFF.

The chain has TRBV20-1 and TRBJ2-3, with TRBD2 identical over 11 bases. The germline CDR1 and CDR2 sequences are DFQATT and SNEGSKA (reference sequence). The V and J ends lost 0 bases and 5 bases, in that order; junction bases with no gene match: 7. This CDR3 has 16 amino acids. For the CDR3, the DNA is TGCAGTGCTAGAGATCGGCTAGCGGGGGGCCGAGATACGCAGTATTTT. Translated: CSARDRLAGGRDTQYF.

This rearrangement joins TRBV19 to TRBJ1-5; D is uncertain. V was shortened by 7 bases and J by 4 bases, with 8 bases between the two germline ends. This CDR3 comprises 12 residues. Germline CDR1 and CDR2: LNHDA and SQIVND (reference sequence). Here the CDR3 reads CASNVGNQPQHF. CDR3 DNA: TGTGCCAGTAACGTGGGGAATCAGCCCCAGCATTTT.

This clonotype was detected a few times. The CDR3 DNA sequence: TGTGCCAGCTCAGGGGCCTCCTACGAGCAGTACTTC. Its protein product is CASSGASYEQYF. The gene calls are TRBV18 and TRBJ2-7; D is possibly TRBD1 (5 bases). Trimming took 5 bases from V and 0 from J, leaving 5 bases between them. Germline CDR1 KGHSH, CDR2 LQKENI. The CDR3 has 12 residues.

The gene calls are TRBV3-1 and TRBJ1-2, with D perhaps matching TRBD1 (5 bases). The CDR3 extends over 15 amino acids. CDR1 is LGHDT, CDR2 YNNKEL, per germline (reference sequence). Between the trimmed V and J ends, which lost 4 bases and 8 bases, there was a span of 20 bases. CDR3 in DNA: TGTGCCAGCAGCCTACGGGGTGAAACCCCAGGGGGCTACACCTTC. It translates to CASSLRGETPGGYTF.

The rearrangement joins TRBV5-6 to TRBJ1-2; weak D call: TRBD1 (5 bases). The V and J ends lost 4 bases and 4 bases respectively, with 14 bases between them. Germline CDR1 and CDR2: SGHDT and YYEEEE. The CDR3 is made up of 14 amino acids. The CDR3 here is CASSRQGESYGYTF. The CDR3 DNA reads TGTGCCAGCAGCAGACAAGGGGAGAGCTATGGCTACACCTTC.

V usage is TRBV12-3 or TRBV12-4 and J usage is TRBJ1-5; 8 nucleotides line up with TRBD1. Trimming at V came to 1 base and at J to 7 bases, leaving 6 bases not matched to a gene. The CDR3 runs to 15 residues. CDR3 sequence (DNA): TGTGCCAGCAGTTTAGGGCAGGGGGCTCGACAGCCCCAGCATTTT. This encodes CASSLGQGARQPQHF.

V is TRBV4-3 and J is TRBJ1-5; D remains unclear. The CDR3 sequence is 14 residues long. CDR1 and CDR2 (germline): LGHNA, YSLEER. Trimming removed 4 bases from V and 6 bases from J, with 13 bases in between. The CDR3 is CASSPAGAGQPQHF. CDR3 bases: TGCGCCAGCAGCCCCGCGGGTGCGGGTCAGCCCCAGCATTTT.

J is TRBJ2-5 and V is TRBV6-6, with D possibly being TRBD1 or TRBD2 (5 bases each). CDR1 MNHNY and CDR2 SVGAGI come from the germline V gene (reference sequence). This CDR3 spans 15 amino acids. Trimming removed 5 bases from V and 2 bases from J, with 15 bases in between. In nucleotides, the CDR3 is TGTGCCAGCAGTGGCCCCGGGACGAAGCAAGAGACCCAGTACTTC. It codes for CASSGPGTKQETQYF.

The gene calls are TRBV11-2 and TRBJ2-1; TRBD1 matches at 9 bases. Germline V gene sequence: CDR1 SGHAT, CDR2 FQNNGV. V shed 6 bases, J shed 15 bases, and the junction held 9 bases outside the gene matches. The CDR3 has 12 residues. The CDR3 nucleotides are TGTGCCAGCAGGACGTGGACAGGGGCATTGTTCTTC. Encoded protein: CASRTWTGALFF. Looking up the rest from reference TRBV11-2 and TRBJ2-1 gives the full variable domain: EAGVAQSPRYKIIEKRQSVAFWCNPISGHATLYWYQQILGQGPKLLIQFQNNGVVDDSQLPKDRFSAERLKGVDSTLKIQPAKLEDSAVYLCASRTWTGALFFGPGTRLTVL.

V is TRBV3-1 and J is TRBJ2-1; D is unresolved. There are 14 residues in the CDR3. Trimming removed 2 bases from V and 10 bases from J, with 15 bases in between. Germline assignment: CDR1 LGHDT and CDR2 YNNKEL (reference sequence). The CDR3 reads CASSQSSLMREQFF. DNA for the CDR3: TGTGCCAGCAGCCAATCGAGCCTCATGAGGGAGCAGTTCTTC.

The rearrangement uses TRBV10-3 and TRBJ2-7; 7 bases fit TRBD2. The CDR3 contains 12 residues. The V and J ends lost 4 bases and 7 bases, in that order; junction bases with no gene match: 4. Germline CDR1 ENHRY, CDR2 SYGVKD. In DNA form, the CDR3 reads TGTGCCATCAGTGTGCCCGGGGGGGAGCAGTACTTC. Amino acid sequence: CAISVPGGEQYF.

The chain uses TRBV14 and TRBJ2-7; 14 bases are a match to TRBD2. Per the germline V gene, CDR1 is SGHDN and CDR2 is FVKESK. The CDR3 runs to 14 residues. V was clipped by 4 bases and J by 12 bases; unmatched bases: 8. The CDR3 is CASSPGTSGSVLYF. CDR3 sequence (DNA): TGTGCCAGCAGCCCAGGGACTAGCGGGAGTGTTCTGTACTTC. The whole variable domain, filled in from reference TRBV14 and TRBJ2-7, reads EAGVTQFPSHSVIEKGQTVTLRCDPISGHDNLYWYRRVMGKEIKFLLHFVKESKQDESGMPNNRFLAERTGGTYSTLKVQPAELEDSGVYFCASSPGTSGSVLYFGPGTRLTVT.

The V and J genes are TRBV24-1 and TRBJ2-1; D remains unclear. The CDR3 spans 14 residues. V lost 4 bases and J lost 0, with 6 bases in between. Germline V gene data show CDR1 as KGHDR and CDR2 as SFDVKD. For the CDR3, the DNA is TGTGCCACCAGTGACGTTAACTCCTACAATGAGCAGTTCTTC. Translated, it gives CATSDVNSYNEQFF.

This chain connects TRBV29-1 to TRBJ2-7; D is perhaps TRBD1 or TRBD2 (5 bases each). The V gene lost 5 bases and the J gene lost 7 bases, with 15 bases spanning the gap. CDR1 SQVTM and CDR2 ANQGSEA come from the germline V gene. This CDR3 has 12 amino acids. As DNA, the CDR3 is TGCAGCGTTAAACGAGGGGCTTGGGAGCAGTACTTC. Translation: CSVKRGAWEQYF.

This chain links TRBV11-2 with TRBJ2-1, with 15 positions matching TRBD2. Germline V gene sequence: CDR1 SGHAT, CDR2 FQNNGV. Germline trimming cut 5 bases from V and 6 bases from J; bases unmatched to any gene: 5. This CDR3 region has 16 residues. Here the CDR3 DNA reads TGTGCCAGCAGCCCCTTGGGACTAGCGGGAGGCAATGAGCAGTTCTTC. Its protein is CASSPLGLAGGNEQFF.

This chain joins TRBV30 and TRBJ1-2; D gene unclear. V dropped 1 base and J dropped 4 bases, with 7 bases sitting between them. The CDR3 consists of 12 residues. The germline V gene encodes CDR1 GTSNPN and CDR2 SVGIG (reference sequence). The CDR3 DNA reads as TGTGCCTGGAGTGGCGGCCGCTATGGCTACACCTTC. It translates to CAWSGGRYGYTF.

This chain joins TRBV5-1 and TRBJ2-7; D uncertain. This CDR3 has 12 amino acids. V was trimmed by 4 bases and J by 7 bases, leaving 12 bases between them. The germline gives CDR1 SGHRS, CDR2 YFSETQ. For the CDR3, the DNA is TGCGCCAGCAGCCCAGGAGAGATTGAGCAGTACTTC. It encodes CASSPGEIEQYF.

This clonotype was counted once. The chain combines TRBV24-1 with TRBJ1-3; D gene ambiguous. Trimming left V 4 bases short and J 7 bases short, with 10 bases between. Germline CDR1 is KGHDR and CDR2 is SFDVKD. The CDR3 sequence is 13 residues long. This CDR3 is CATSDWTGNTIYF. As DNA, the CDR3 is TGTGCCACCAGTGACTGGACCGGGAACACCATATATTTT.

The chain links TRBV2 to TRBJ1-6; possible D gene TRBD1, 5 bases. CDR1 SNHLY and CDR2 FYNNEI come from the germline V gene. V was pared by 6 bases and J by 7 bases, with 13 bases between. There are 14 residues in the CDR3. The CDR3: CASSQQAGNSPLHF. CDR3 coding DNA: TGTGCCAGCAGCCAACAGGCAGGGAATTCACCCCTCCACTTT.

This chain uses TRBV12-3 or TRBV12-4 with TRBJ2-7; TRBD2 matches 11 bases. V shed 5 bases and J 6 bases; nucleotides not matched to a gene: 6. The length of the CDR3 is 14 residues. DNA of the CDR3: TGTGCCAGCAGTCCGTTAGCGGGAGGGCCCGAGCAGTACTTC. It is translated as CASSPLAGGPEQYF.

CDR3 sequence (DNA): TGTGCCAGCAGCTTGATGCCGGGACAGTCCACAGATACGCAGTATTTT. Translation: CASSLMPGQSTDTQYF. The chain links TRBV9 to TRBJ2-3, with 7 bases matching TRBD1. Germline V lookup: CDR1 SGDLS, CDR2 YYNGEE. This CDR3 comprises 16 residues. Trimming took 4 bases from V and 2 from J; bases not matched to a gene: 10.

The gene calls are TRBV15 and TRBJ2-5; D possibly corresponds to TRBD1 (6 bases). Trimming took 0 bases from V and 5 from J, leaving 13 bases between them. This CDR3 is built from 15 residues. The germline CDR1 and CDR2 sequences are LNHNV and YYDKDF (reference sequence). Written as DNA, the CDR3 is TGTGCCACCAGCAGAGACCCCCAGGGGCAGGAGACCCAGTACTTC. This encodes CATSRDPQGQETQYF.

A few counts support this clonotype. The chain carries TRBV6-1 and TRBJ2-1, with unresolved D. Per germline, CDR1 MNHNS and CDR2 SASEGT. The ends were cut back, 11 bases at V and 0 bases at J, with 20 bases in the middle. This CDR3 spans 16 amino acids. The CDR3: CAVHDPGGSSYNEQFF. The CDR3 DNA follows: TGTGCCGTCCATGATCCTGGCGGAAGCTCCTACAATGAGCAGTTCTTC.

J is TRBJ2-2 and V is TRBV2; tentatively, D is TRBD1 (5 bases). CDR1 SNHLY and CDR2 FYNNEI come from the germline V gene. Trimming removed 2 bases from V and 6 bases from J, with 7 bases in between. CDR3 size: 13 residues. Here the CDR3 DNA reads TGTGCCAGCAGTGAACAGGGTTCCGGGGAGCTGTTTTTT. It translates to CASSEQGSGELFF.

This rearrangement joins TRBV7-2 to TRBJ1-5; a weak D match, TRBD1 (5 bases). The germline gives CDR1 SGHTA, CDR2 FQGNSA. The CDR3 loop spans 15 amino acids. The germline V and J ends were trimmed by 5 bases and 1 base, with 12 bases remaining between them. CDR3 region: CASSPNGGSNQPQHF. In nucleotides, the CDR3 is TGTGCCAGCAGCCCCAACGGGGGGAGCAATCAGCCCCAGCATTTT.